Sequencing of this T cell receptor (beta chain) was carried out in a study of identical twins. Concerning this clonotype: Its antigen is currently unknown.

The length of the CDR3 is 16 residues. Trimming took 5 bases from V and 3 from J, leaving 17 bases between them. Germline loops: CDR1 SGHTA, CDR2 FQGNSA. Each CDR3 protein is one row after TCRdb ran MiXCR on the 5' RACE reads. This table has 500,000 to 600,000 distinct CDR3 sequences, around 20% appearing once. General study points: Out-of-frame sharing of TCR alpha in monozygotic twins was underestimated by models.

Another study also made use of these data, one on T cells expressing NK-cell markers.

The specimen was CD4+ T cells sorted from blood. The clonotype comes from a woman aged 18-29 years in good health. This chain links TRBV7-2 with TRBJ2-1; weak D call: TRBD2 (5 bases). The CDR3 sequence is CASSLGSASRYNEQFF. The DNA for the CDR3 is TGTGCCAGCAGCCTCGGCTCGGCTAGCCGCTACAATGAGCAGTTCTTC.